This T cell receptor (beta chain) was documented in a study of cytomegalovirus exposure and HLA in healthy donors. Across the whole study: The 120 or so validation repertoires were produced on the same platform as the approximately 670 repertoires of the first cohort. This was reported in a later analysis. General study points: Associated with cytomegalovirus, according to the listing, were 150 to 200 TCR beta chains. TCR clusters originating in the first cohort tended to co-occur in the 110 or so validation repertoires, according to a later analysis. There were some public TCRs occurring in many donors, but most TCR sequences were rare.

Using immunoSEQ multiplex PCR, the repertoire was profiled, and TCRdb retains in-frame clones only, with some absent. The data hold around 120,000 clones, with roughly 86% observed a single time. The length of the CDR3 is 13 residues. The V gene lost 5 bases and the J gene lost 3 bases, with 8 bases spanning the gap. Per germline, CDR1 LNHDA and CDR2 SQIVND (reference sequence). With respect to this clone: Its antigen is not known.

This clonotype was sampled from a man aged 18 to 30 in good health and CMV-seronegative. The chain has TRBV19 and TRBJ2-1, with D possibly being TRBD2 (5 bases). Sequencing was performed on PBMCs. For the CDR3, the DNA is TGTGCCAGTAGTCGGGAATACTACAATGAGCAGTTCTTC. This translates into CASSREYYNEQFF.